The T cell receptor (beta chain) described here comes from a study of blood T cell repertoires in COVID-19 (dated by TCRdb to about 2020). Looking at the study overall: Collaborator samples came from the United States, Italy and Spain and covered acute and convalescent phases of COVID-19. The material from the prospective study consisted of cDNA or gDNA derived from T cells, B-cell-depleted T cells, or PBMCs. Where available, HLA class I and class II types were obtained from metadata supplied by the sample provider rather than from assay-based typing. Samples were obtained from the ongoing ImmuneRACE study (first 160 participants) and from some 1,300 subjects provided by 6 global collaborators. Nearly every sample came with metadata listing a de-identified subject ID, COVID-19 status, age in years and sex. A freely available public database, intended as a resource for researchers studying the immune response to SARS-CoV-2, is where the repertoires were released. Deeply sampled blood TCRbeta repertoires from subjects exposed to, actively infected with, or recovered from COVID-19 were included in the dataset. Broad study findings and their caveats: Clinical and demographic metadata were provided uncurated, with the amount varying by source and participant.

TCRbeta CDR3 regions were amplified from genomic DNA by means of the immunoSEQ Assay, a bias-controlled multiplex PCR. On the study's bioinformatics: The number of nucleated cells in each sample was estimated by amplification of reference gene primers within the assay. Sequence reads were collapsed and filtered to measure the absolute abundance of every unique TCRbeta CDR3 rearrangement. Productive Simpson clonality was computed per sample as the square root of Simpson's diversity index over productive rearrangements. The clones in this table, taken by TCRdb from immuneACCESS, are in-frame only. Not every clone is retained; where verified, under half of the shortfall comes from an unresolved V gene, and the cause of the rest is unknown. Clone size and V and J calls were adopted from that table, with D and trimming inferred from the DNA. The sample table holds some 40,000 clones, of which around 80% were seen once. The ten top clones hold 9% to 10% of the sample.

Collaborating institutions collected whole blood in K2EDTA tubes following their own protocols. For TCRbeta analysis, collaborator samples were shipped as frozen whole blood, as isolated PBMCs, or as DNA extracted from either sample type. Turning to this clone: It has no known antigen specificity. No base quality values were provided; no much bigger clone lies one nucleotide off.

The sequence derives from a man in his 60s in a cohort sampled during active COVID-19. Sequencing used peripheral blood.

CDR3 sequence: CASSYRVYTEAFF. The nucleotide sequence reads TGTGCCAGTAGTTACAGGGTATACACTGAAGCTTTCTTT. The rearrangement joined TRBV19 to TRBJ1-1, with TRBD1 perhaps the D gene, on 6 matching bases. The trim is 5 bases for V and 3 bases for J, with a gap of 10 bases between the germline ends. According to the germline V gene (reference sequence), CDR1 reads LNHDA and CDR2 reads SQIVND. There are 13 amino acids in the CDR3, from cysteine to phenylalanine inclusive. Only the CDR3 part of the read is kept: 39 bases, read in frame from the first base. Reference TRBV19 and TRBJ1-1 genes cover what lies past the CDR3, so the full variable domain is DGGITQSPKYLFRKEGQNVTLSCEQNLNHDAMYWYRQDPGQGLRLIYYSQIVNDFQKGDIAEGYSVSREKKESFPLTVTSAQKNPTAFYLCASSYRVYTEAFFGQGTRLTVV.